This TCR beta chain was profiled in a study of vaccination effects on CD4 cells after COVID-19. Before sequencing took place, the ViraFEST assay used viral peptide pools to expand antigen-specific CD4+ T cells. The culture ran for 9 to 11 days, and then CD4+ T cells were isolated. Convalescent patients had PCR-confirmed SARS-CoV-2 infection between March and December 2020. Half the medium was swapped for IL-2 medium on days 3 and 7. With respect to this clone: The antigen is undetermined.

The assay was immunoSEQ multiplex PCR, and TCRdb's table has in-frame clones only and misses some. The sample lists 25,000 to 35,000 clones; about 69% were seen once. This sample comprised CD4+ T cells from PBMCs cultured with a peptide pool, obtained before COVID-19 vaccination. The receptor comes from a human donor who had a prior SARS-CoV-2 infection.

The CDR3 region is CASSFSVWSYEQYF. The CDR3, as DNA: TGTGCCAGCAGCTTCTCGGTCTGGTCCTACGAGCAGTACTTC. V and J are TRBV5-6 and TRBJ2-7; D is unclear. V was clipped by 2 bases and J by 1 base, with 10 bases between them. The CDR3 loop spans 14 amino acids. Germline assignment: CDR1 SGHDT and CDR2 YYEEEE. Drawing the rest from reference TRBV5-6 and TRBJ2-7, the complete variable domain is DAGVTQSPTHLIKTRGQQVTLRCSPKSGHDTVSWYQQALGQGPQFIFQYYEEEERQRGNFPDRFSGHQFPNYSSELNVNALLLGDSALYLCASSFSVWSYEQYFGPGTRLTVT.